The source of this TCR beta chain is a study of T cell responses to AZD1222 COVID-19 vaccine. Study results and caveats: Variant regions that are unmutated are reportedly the target of nearly half of spike-specific TCRs. Repertoire collection took place solely once the T cell response had peaked.

Combined were second doses at about 4 or about 12 weeks. Generated by immunoSEQ multiplex PCR, the TCRdb table keeps only in-frame clones and is missing some. Found here are approximately 150,000 clones, 75% to 95% of them singletons; the top ten hold about 1.9%. With respect to this clone: Its specificity is unknown.

Sequenced material: peripheral blood, taken 28 days after the second AZD1222 dose. This receptor was identified in an adult who received the AZD1222 COVID-19 vaccine.

The CDR3 nucleotides read TGTGCCATCAAGGGGGGGAATGAAAAACTGTTTTTT. Its protein is CAIKGGNEKLFF. The V gene is TRBV10-3, the J gene TRBJ1-4; a weak D match, TRBD1 (6 bases). Germline V gene lookup returns CDR1 ENHRY and CDR2 SYGVKD. The CDR3 spans 12 residues. V dropped 7 bases and J dropped 5 bases, with 8 bases sitting between them.